These T cell receptor beta chains were read from a single sample in a study of glioma-infiltrating T cells after dendritic cell vaccination. Using immunoSEQ multiplex PCR, the repertoire was profiled, and TCRdb retains in-frame clones only, with some absent. The sample gives roughly 100,000 clones, roughly 76% of which show up once; approximately 12% is in the top ten. Sequencing was performed on blood, taken before dendritic cell vaccination. These receptors originate from a human donor with glioblastoma. Each CDR3 is given with its conserved first and last residue. The D gene is left open where the match is weak. Only some rows state a clone size, as once, few, many or a class for expanded clones.

abundance | j_gene | d_gene | v_gene | CDR3aa | CDR3nt
once | TRBJ1-3 | NA | TRBV29-1 | CSVSWSIARGPGNTIYF | TGCAGCGTTAGCTGGTCCATCGCCCGAGGTCCTGGAAACACCATATATTTT
NA | TRBJ1-3 | NA | TRBV10-1 | CASSESGFSGNTIYF | TGCGCCAGCAGTGAGTCGGGCTTTTCTGGAAACACCATATATTTT
NA | TRBJ1-6 | NA | TRBV7-9 | CASSRGSVYNSPLHF | TGTGCCAGCAGCCGAGGGTCAGTTTATAATTCACCCCTCCACTTT
NA | TRBJ2-1 | TRBD2 | TRBV5-4 | CASSPGLAGGTYNEQFF | TGTGCCAGCAGCCCGGGACTAGCGGGGGGGACCTACAATGAGCAGTTCTTC
NA | TRBJ1-2 | NA | TRBV30 | CAWSVLAGLNYGYTF | TGTGCCTGGAGTGTATTAGCCGGGTTAAACTATGGCTACACCTTC
NA | TRBJ1-2 | NA | TRBV11-2 | CASRTLTGKSNYGYTF | TGTGCCAGCAGGACCCTAACAGGGAAGTCGAACTATGGCTACACCTTC
few | TRBJ2-1 | TRBD2 | TRBV9 | CASSVGGTRGSEQFF | TGTGCCAGCAGCGTAGGAGGGACTAGGGGGAGTGAGCAGTTCTTC
few | TRBJ1-2 | NA | TRBV7-9 | CASSLAWSAGYGYTF | TGTGCCAGCAGCTTAGCGTGGTCGGCAGGATATGGCTACACCTTC
NA | TRBJ1-2 | NA | TRBV4-3 | CASSQDLAGFLYGYTF | TGCGCCAGCAGCCAAGATCTTGCCGGTTTCCTCTATGGCTACACCTTC
NA | TRBJ1-1 | TRBD1 | TRBV13 | CASSLDRTGAFF | TGTGCCAGCAGCTTAGACCGGACAGGAGCTTTCTTT
once | TRBJ2-1 | NA | TRBV5-1 | CASSSLEYNEQFF | TGCGCCAGCAGCTCTCTGGAGTACAATGAGCAGTTCTTC
NA | TRBJ1-4 | TRBD1 | TRBV6-5 | CASSLDRSNEKLFF | TGTGCCAGCAGTCTGGACAGGTCTAATGAAAAACTGTTTTTT
NA | TRBJ2-1 | NA | TRBV2 | CASKLDRNNEQFF | TGTGCCAGCAAACTAGACAGGAACAATGAGCAGTTCTTC
NA | TRBJ1-3 | NA | TRBV5-1 | CASSLAQGRGNTIYF | TGCGCCAGCAGCTTGGCTCAGGGGAGAGGAAACACCATATATTTT
NA | TRBJ1-6 | TRBD1 | TRBV4-3 | CASSRGDSEGSPLHF | TGCGCCAGCAGCCGAGGGGACAGCGAAGGATCACCCCTCCACTTT
NA | TRBJ2-3 | TRBD2 | TRBV7-2 | CASSSLAGGTDTQYF | TGTGCCAGCAGCTCCCTAGCGGGGGGGACAGATACGCAGTATTTT
NA | TRBJ2-2 | TRBD2 | TRBV9 | CASSVVGTSGGGTGELFF | TGTGCCAGCAGCGTAGTTGGGACTAGCGGGGGTGGCACCGGGGAGCTGTTTTTT
NA | TRBJ2-2 | TRBD2 | TRBV6-5 | CASSYHPRGGAGELFF | TGTGCCAGCAGTTACCATCCGCGGGGGGGCGCCGGGGAGCTGTTTTTT
NA | TRBJ1-4 | TRBD1 | TRBV7-2 | CASSLTGGLSNEKLFF | TGTGCCAGCAGCTTAACAGGGGGCCTAAGTAATGAAAAACTGTTTTTT
once | TRBJ2-2 | TRBD2 | TRBV4-3 | CASSQDWPSGGTGELFF | TGCGCCAGCAGCCAAGATTGGCCTAGCGGGGGTACCGGGGAGCTGTTTTTT
NA | TRBJ2-1 | TRBD2 | TRBV30 | CAWEAGGGRVDNEQFF | TGTGCCTGGGAGGCTGGCGGGGGGCGTGTCGACAATGAGCAGTTCTTC
NA | TRBJ1-2 | TRBD1 | TRBV13 | CASSLGGQGPNYGYTF | TGTGCCAGCAGCTTAGGGGGACAGGGGCCTAACTATGGCTACACCTTC
NA | TRBJ2-2 | TRBD1 | TRBV4-1 | CASSQRTYARDRGQDTGELFF | TGCGCCAGCAGCCAAAGGACGTACGCCCGGGACAGGGGGCAAGACACCGGGGAGCTGTTTTTT
NA | TRBJ2-2 | TRBD1 | TRBV4-3 | CASSQDLPGQGSAGELFF | TGCGCCAGCAGCCAAGATCTTCCGGGACAGGGTTCGGCCGGGGAGCTGTTTTTT
NA | TRBJ1-6 | NA | TRBV2 | CASRQNNSPLHF | TGTGCCAGCAGACAGAATAATTCACCCCTCCACTTT
NA | TRBJ1-5 | NA | TRBV7-2 | CASSLAWGGNQPQHF | TGTGCCAGCAGCTTAGCATGGGGGGGCAATCAGCCCCAGCATTTT
NA | TRBJ1-3 | NA | TRBV25-1 | CASSEGPGNTIYF | TGTGCCAGCAGTGAGGGGCCTGGAAACACCATATATTTT
NA | TRBJ1-5 | NA | TRBV21-1 | CASNIGQLHQPQHF | TGTGCCAGCAACATCGGACAGCTCCATCAGCCCCAGCATTTT
NA | TRBJ2-7 | NA | TRBV6-6 | CASSWGGPSYEQYF | TGTGCCAGCAGTTGGGGGGGCCCCTCCTACGAGCAGTACTTC
once | TRBJ2-1 | TRBD2 | TRBV11-3 | CASSLDGRGGLDEQFF | TGTGCCAGCAGCTTAGACGGGCGGGGGGGCTTAGATGAGCAGTTCTTC
once | TRBJ2-1 | TRBD2 | TRBV10-3 | CAISDAGGGAYNEQFF | TGTGCCATCAGTGATGCGGGCGGGGGGGCCTACAATGAGCAGTTCTTC
NA | TRBJ2-2 | NA | TRBV6-6 | CASSYQRGYGELFF | TGTGCCAGCAGTTACCAAAGGGGATACGGGGAGCTGTTTTTT
few | TRBJ1-2 | TRBD1 | TRBV7-8 | CASSLRGQPYGYTF | TGTGCCAGCAGCTTAAGGGGACAGCCGTATGGCTACACCTTC
NA | TRBJ2-1 | NA | TRBV5-1 | CASSSSVRVSFYNEQFF | TGCGCCAGCAGCTCGTCGGTGAGGGTTAGCTTCTACAATGAGCAGTTCTTC
NA | TRBJ1-6 | NA | TRBV5-6 | CASSLKTGTQYNSPLHF | TGTGCCAGCAGCTTAAAGACCGGGACACAATATAATTCACCCCTCCACTTT
NA | TRBJ1-5 | NA | TRBV7-2 | CASSLNPGYQHF | TGTGCCAGCAGCTTAAACCCAGGGTACCAGCATTTT
NA | TRBJ1-2 | NA | TRBV7-8 | CASSATPGGGYGYTF | TGTGCCAGCAGCGCAACTCCGGGCGGGGGCTATGGCTACACCTTC
NA | TRBJ1-1 | NA | TRBV6-5 | CASSYSRLNTEAFF | TGTGCCAGCAGTTACTCGAGGTTGAACACTGAAGCTTTCTTT
NA | TRBJ1-2 | NA | TRBV30 | CAWSLTGTGYYGYTF | TGTGCCTGGAGCCTCACAGGGACCGGATACTATGGCTACACCTTC
once | TRBJ2-7 | NA | TRBV6-6 | CASSLVDYSYEQYF | TGTGCCAGCAGTTTGGTAGACTACTCCTACGAGCAGTACTTC
NA | TRBJ1-2 | NA | TRBV6-4 | CASSDSLVTFYYGYTF | TGTGCCAGCAGTGACTCGTTGGTGACATTCTACTATGGCTACACCTTC
NA | TRBJ2-3 | NA | TRBV5-1 | CASSLMVQATDTQYF | TGCGCCAGCAGCTTAATGGTCCAGGCCACAGATACGCAGTATTTT